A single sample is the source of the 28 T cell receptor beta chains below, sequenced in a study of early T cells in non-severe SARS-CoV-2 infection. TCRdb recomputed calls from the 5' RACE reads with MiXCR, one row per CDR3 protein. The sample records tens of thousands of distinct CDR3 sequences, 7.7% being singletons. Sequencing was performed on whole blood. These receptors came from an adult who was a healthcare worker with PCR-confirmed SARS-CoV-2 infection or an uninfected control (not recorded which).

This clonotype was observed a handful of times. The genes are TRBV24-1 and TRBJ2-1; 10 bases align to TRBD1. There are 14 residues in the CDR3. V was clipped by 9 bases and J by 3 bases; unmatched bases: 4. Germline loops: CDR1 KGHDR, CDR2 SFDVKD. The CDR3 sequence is CATSRDRGYNEQFF. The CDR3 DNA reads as TGTGCCACCTCGCGGGACAGGGGCTACAATGAGCAGTTCTTC.

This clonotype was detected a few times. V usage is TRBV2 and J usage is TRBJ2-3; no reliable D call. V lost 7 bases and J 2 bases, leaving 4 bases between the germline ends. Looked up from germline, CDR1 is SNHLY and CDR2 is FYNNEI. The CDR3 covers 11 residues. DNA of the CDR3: TGTGCCAGCACCTACACAGATACGCAGTATTTT. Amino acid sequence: CASTYTDTQYF.

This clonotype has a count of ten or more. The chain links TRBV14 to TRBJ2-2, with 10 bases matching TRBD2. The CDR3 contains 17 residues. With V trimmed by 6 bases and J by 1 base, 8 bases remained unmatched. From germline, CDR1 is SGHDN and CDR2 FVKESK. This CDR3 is CASRLLAGGLNTGELFF. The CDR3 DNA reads TGTGCCAGCAGACTTTTAGCGGGAGGCTTGAACACCGGGGAGCTGTTTTTT.

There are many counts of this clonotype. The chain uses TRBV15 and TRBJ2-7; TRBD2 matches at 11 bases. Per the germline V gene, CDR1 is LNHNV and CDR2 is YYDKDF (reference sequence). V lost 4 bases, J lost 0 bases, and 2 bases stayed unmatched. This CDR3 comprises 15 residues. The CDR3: CATSTGLAASYEQYF. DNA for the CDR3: TGTGCCACCAGCACGGGACTAGCGGCCTCCTACGAGCAGTACTTC.

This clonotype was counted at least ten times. CDR3 coding DNA: TGTGCCAGCAGCTCCGCGAGAGAACGGCTAACTAATGAAAAACTGTTTTTT. Translating it yields CASSSARERLTNEKLFF. The chain uses TRBV7-9 and TRBJ1-4; no definite D call. Germline V gene sequence: CDR1 SEHNR, CDR2 FQNEAQ (reference sequence). Trimming removed 4 bases from V and 1 base from J, with 16 bases in between. This CDR3 has 17 amino acids.

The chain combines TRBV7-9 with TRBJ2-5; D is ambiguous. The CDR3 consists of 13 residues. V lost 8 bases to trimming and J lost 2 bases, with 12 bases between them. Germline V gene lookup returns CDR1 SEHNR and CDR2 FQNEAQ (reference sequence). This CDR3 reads CASESEWQETQYF. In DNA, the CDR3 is TGTGCCAGCGAAAGTGAATGGCAAGAGACCCAGTACTTC.

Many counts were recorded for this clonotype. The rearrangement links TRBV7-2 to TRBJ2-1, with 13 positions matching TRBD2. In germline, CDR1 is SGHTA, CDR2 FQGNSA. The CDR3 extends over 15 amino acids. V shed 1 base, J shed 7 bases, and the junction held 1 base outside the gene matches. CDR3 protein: CASSLGTSGRNEQFF. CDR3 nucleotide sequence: TGTGCCAGCAGCTTAGGGACTAGCGGGAGAAATGAGCAGTTCTTC.

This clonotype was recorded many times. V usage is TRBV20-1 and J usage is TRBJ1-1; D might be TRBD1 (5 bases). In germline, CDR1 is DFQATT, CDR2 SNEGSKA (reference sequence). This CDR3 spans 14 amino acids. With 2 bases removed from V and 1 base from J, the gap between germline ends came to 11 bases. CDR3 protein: CSARTGGGNTEAFF. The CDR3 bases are TGCAGTGCTAGAACGGGCGGGGGGAACACTGAAGCTTTCTTT.

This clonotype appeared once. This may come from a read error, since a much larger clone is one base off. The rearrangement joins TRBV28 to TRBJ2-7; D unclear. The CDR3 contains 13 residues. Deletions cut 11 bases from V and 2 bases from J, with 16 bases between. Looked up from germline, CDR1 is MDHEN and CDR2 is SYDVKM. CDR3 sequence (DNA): TGTGCCGGCTCGCTGGGTTCGACCTACGAGCAGTACTTC. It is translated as CAGSLGSTYEQYF.

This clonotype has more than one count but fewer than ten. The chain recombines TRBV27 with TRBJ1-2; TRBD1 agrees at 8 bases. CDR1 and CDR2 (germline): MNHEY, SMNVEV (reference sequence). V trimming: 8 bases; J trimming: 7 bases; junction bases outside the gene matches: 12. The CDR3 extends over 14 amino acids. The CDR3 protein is CASRGDRWRRGYTF. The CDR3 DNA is TGTGCCAGCCGAGGGGACAGGTGGCGACGTGGCTACACCTTC.

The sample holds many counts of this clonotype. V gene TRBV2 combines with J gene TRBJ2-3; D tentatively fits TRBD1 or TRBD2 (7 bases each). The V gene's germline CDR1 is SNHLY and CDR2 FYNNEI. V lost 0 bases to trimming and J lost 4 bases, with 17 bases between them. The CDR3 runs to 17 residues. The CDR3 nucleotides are TGTGCCAGCAGTGAAGCAGCGGGCAGGGGGGGATCAGATACGCAGTATTTT. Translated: CASSEAAGRGGSDTQYF.

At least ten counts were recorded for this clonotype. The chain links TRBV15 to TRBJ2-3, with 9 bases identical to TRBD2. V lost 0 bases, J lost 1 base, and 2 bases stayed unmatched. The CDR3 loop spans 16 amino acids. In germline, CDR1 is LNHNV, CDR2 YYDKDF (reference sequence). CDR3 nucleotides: TGTGCCACCAGCAGAGATTGGACTAGCGGCACAGATACGCAGTATTTT. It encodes CATSRDWTSGTDTQYF. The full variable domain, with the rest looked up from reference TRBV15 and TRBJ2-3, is DAMVIQNPRYQVTQFGKPVTLSCSQTLNHNVMYWYQQKSSQAPKLLFHYYDKDFNNEADTPDNFQSRRPNTSFCFLDIRSPGLGDTAMYLCATSRDWTSGTDTQYFGPGTRLTVL.

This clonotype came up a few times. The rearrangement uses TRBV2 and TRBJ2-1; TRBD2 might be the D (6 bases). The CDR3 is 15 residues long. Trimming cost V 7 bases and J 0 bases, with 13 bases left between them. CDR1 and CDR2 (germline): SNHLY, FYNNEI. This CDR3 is CASTRGSTSYNEQFF. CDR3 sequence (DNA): TGTGCCAGCACCCGGGGGAGCACCTCCTACAATGAGCAGTTCTTC.

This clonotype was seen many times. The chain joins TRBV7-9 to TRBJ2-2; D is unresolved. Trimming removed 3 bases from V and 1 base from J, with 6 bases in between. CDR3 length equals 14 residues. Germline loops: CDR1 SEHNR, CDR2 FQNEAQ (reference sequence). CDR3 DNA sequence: TGTGCCAGCAGCTTCCAGCAGAACACCGGGGAGCTGTTTTTT. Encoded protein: CASSFQQNTGELFF.

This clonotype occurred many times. The CDR3 reads CATSEPGQGGNNEQFF. The CDR3 coding sequence is TGTGCCACCAGTGAACCGGGACAGGGTGGCAACAATGAGCAGTTCTTC. This chain connects TRBV24-1 to TRBJ2-1; 9 bases are shared with TRBD1. There are 16 residues in the CDR3. Trimming at V came to 4 bases and at J to 5 bases, leaving 8 bases not matched to a gene. Per germline, CDR1 KGHDR and CDR2 SFDVKD.

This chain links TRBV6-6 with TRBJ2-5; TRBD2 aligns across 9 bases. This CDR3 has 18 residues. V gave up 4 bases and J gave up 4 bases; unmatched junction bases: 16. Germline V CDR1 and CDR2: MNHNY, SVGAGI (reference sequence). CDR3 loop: CASSFRLAPRGGGETQYF. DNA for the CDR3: TGTGCCAGCAGTTTTCGACTAGCGCCGCGGGGGGGTGGAGAGACCCAGTACTTC.

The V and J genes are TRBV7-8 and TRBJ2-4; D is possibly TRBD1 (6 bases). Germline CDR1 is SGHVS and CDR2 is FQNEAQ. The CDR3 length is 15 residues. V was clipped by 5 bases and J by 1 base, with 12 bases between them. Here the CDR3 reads CASSTYRAAKNIQYF. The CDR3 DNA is TGTGCCAGCAGCACCTACAGGGCCGCCAAAAACATTCAGTACTTC.

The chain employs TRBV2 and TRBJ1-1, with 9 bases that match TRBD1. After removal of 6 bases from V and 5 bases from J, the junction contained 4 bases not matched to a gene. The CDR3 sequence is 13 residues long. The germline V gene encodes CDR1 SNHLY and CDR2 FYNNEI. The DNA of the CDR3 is TGTGCCAGCAGAGACAGGGGGAGAACTGAAGCTTTCTTT. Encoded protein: CASRDRGRTEAFF.

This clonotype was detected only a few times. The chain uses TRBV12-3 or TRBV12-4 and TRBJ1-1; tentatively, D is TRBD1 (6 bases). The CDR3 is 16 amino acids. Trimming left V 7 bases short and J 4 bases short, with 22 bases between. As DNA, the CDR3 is TGTGCCAGCACCCCCCGACGCGGGGGGCTCATCACTGAAGCTTTCTTT. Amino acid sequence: CASTPRRGGLITEAFF.

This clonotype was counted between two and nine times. CDR3 nucleotides: TGCAGTGAGGCCCTAGCGGGAGGGGGTGGCCAGTACTTC. It specifies CSEALAGGGGQYF. The rearrangement joins TRBV20-1 to TRBJ2-5; 12 bases agree with TRBD2. The CDR3 spans 13 residues. Unmatched junction bases numbered 10, after V lost 7 bases and J lost 10 bases. Germline V gene data show CDR1 as DFQATT and CDR2 as SNEGSKA (reference sequence).

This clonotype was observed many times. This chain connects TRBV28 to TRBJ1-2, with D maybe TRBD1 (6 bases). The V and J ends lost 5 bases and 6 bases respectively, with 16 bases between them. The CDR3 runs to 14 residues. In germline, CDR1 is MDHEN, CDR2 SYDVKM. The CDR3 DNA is TGTGCCAGCAGTGCTGACAGGCTGTTCAATGGCTACACCTTC. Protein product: CASSADRLFNGYTF.

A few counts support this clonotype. The CDR3 is CSAPSSGQGGTGELFF. The CDR3 bases are TGCAGTGCTCCCTCCTCGGGACAGGGAGGAACCGGGGAGCTGTTTTTT. The chain joins TRBV20-1 to TRBJ2-2; 9 positions match TRBD1. The CDR3 runs 16 residues. The ends lost 5 bases at V and 5 bases at J; junction bases unmatched: 12. Germline CDR1 DFQATT, CDR2 SNEGSKA (reference sequence).

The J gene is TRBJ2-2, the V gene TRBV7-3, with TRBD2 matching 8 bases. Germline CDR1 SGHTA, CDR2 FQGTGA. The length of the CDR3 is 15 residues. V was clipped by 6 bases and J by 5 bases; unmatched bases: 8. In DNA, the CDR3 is TGTGCCAGCAGTCCCGGGACTAGAGGTACCGGGGAGCTGTTTTTT. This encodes CASSPGTRGTGELFF. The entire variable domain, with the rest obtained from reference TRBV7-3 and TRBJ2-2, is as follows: GAGVSQTPSNKVTEKGKYVELRCDPISGHTALYWYRQSLGQGPEFLIYFQGTGAADDSGLPNDRFFAVRPEGSVSTLKIQRTERGDSAVYLCASSPGTRGTGELFFGEGSRLTVL.

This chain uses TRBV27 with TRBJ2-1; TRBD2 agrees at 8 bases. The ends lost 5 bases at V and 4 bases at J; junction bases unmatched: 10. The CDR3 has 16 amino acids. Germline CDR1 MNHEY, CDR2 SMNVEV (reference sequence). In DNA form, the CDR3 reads TGTGCCAGCAGTGGTACGACTAGCGAAGATTACAATGAGCAGTTCTTC. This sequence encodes CASSGTTSEDYNEQFF.

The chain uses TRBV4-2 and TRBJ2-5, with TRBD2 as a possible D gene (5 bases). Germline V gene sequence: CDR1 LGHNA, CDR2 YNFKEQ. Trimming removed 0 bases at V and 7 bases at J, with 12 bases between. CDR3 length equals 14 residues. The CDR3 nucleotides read TGTGCCAGCAGCCAAGATATAGGGAGCACGACCCAGTACTTC. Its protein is CASSQDIGSTTQYF.

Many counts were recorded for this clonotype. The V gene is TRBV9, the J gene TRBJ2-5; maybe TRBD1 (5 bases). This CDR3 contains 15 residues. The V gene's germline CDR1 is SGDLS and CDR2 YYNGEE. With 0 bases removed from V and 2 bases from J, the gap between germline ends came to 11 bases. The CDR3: CASSVAWGPQETQYF. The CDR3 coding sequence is TGTGCCAGCAGCGTAGCTTGGGGCCCGCAAGAGACCCAGTACTTC.

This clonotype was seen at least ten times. CDR3: CASSRLAGLNNEQFF. DNA for the CDR3: TGTGCCAGCAGCAGACTAGCGGGACTAAACAATGAGCAGTTCTTC. V gene TRBV6-2 or TRBV6-3 combines with J gene TRBJ2-1; 11 bases line up with TRBD2. CDR3 size: 15 residues. CDR1 and CDR2 (germline): MNHEY, SVGEGT. V lost 6 bases and J lost 5; bases outside the gene matches: 6.

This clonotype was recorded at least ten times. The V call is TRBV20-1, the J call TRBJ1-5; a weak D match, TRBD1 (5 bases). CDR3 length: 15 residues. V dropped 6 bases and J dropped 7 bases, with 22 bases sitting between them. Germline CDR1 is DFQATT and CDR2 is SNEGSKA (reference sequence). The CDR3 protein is CSAISGRGQGQPQHF. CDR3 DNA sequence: TGCAGTGCCATATCCGGCCGTGGGCAGGGACAGCCCCAGCATTTT.